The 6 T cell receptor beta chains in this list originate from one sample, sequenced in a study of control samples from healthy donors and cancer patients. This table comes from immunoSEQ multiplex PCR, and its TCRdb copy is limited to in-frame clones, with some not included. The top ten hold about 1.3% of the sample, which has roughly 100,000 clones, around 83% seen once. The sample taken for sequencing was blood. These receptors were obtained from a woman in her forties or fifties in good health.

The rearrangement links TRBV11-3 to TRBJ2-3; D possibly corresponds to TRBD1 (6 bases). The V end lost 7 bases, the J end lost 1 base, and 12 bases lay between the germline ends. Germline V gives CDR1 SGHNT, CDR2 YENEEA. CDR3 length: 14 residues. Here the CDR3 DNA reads TGTGCCAGCACCCCGAGGACAGGCACAGATACGCAGTATTTT. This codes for CASTPRTGTDTQYF.

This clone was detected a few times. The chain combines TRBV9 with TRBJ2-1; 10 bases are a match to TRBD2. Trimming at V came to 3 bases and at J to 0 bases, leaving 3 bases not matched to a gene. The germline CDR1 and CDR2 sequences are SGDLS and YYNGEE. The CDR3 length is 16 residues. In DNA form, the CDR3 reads TGTGCCAGCAGCGCGCTAGCGGGAGCCTCCTACAATGAGCAGTTCTTC. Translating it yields CASSALAGASYNEQFF.

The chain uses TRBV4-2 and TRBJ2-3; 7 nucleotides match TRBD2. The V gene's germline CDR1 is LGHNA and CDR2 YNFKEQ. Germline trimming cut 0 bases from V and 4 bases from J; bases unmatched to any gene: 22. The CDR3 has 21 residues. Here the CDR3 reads CASSQDLSVRLAERRADTQYF. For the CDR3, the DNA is TGTGCCAGCAGCCAAGATTTGTCAGTCCGGCTAGCGGAGCGCCGGGCAGATACGCAGTATTTT.

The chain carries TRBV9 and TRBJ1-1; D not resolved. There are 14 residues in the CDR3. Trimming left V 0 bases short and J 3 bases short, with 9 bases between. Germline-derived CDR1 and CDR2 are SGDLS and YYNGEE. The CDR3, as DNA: TGTGCCAGCAGCGTAGGGGGTTTCGACACTGAAGCTTTCTTT. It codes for CASSVGGFDTEAFF.

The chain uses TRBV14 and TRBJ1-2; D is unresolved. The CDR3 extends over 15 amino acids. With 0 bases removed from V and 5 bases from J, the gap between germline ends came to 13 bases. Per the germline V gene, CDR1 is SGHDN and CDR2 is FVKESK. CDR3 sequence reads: CASSQEPPDHYGYTF. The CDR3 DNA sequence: TGTGCCAGCAGCCAAGAACCCCCGGACCATTATGGCTACACCTTC.

In DNA form, the CDR3 reads TGTGCCAGCAGCCAAGGGGGTATCATAAATTCACCCCTCCACTTT. This sequence encodes CASSQGGIINSPLHF. The chain couples TRBV3-1 (or the pseudogene TRBV3-2) to TRBJ1-6, with no clear D. V shed 1 base and J shed 7 bases, with 11 bases lying between them. Per the germline V gene, CDR1 is LGHDT and CDR2 is YNNKEL (reference sequence). This CDR3 has 15 amino acids.